The source of this TCR beta chain is a study of graft-versus-host responses after intestinal transplantation. Study context: The recipients all started with anti-thymocyte globulin induction and then took tacrolimus and steroids for 3 to 4 years.

Method: immunoSEQ multiplex PCR; TCRdb's copy keeps in-frame clones and lacks some. The profile shows tens of thousands of clones, roughly 89% of them singletons. Germline V gene lookup returns CDR1 SGHRS and CDR2 YFSETQ. V gave up 1 base and J gave up 6 bases; unmatched junction bases: 16. The CDR3 has 17 amino acids. The genes are TRBV5-1 and TRBJ2-7; TRBD1 matches at 7 bases. The sequence came from a human patient who received an intestinal transplant, so some T cells may come from the graft donor. This material consisted of bone marrow, taken nearly 750 days after intestinal transplantation. The CDR3 DNA reads as TGCGCCAGCAGCTTGACCCACAGACGAACAGGGGTGACCGAGCAGTACTTC. This sequence encodes CASSLTHRRTGVTEQYF.